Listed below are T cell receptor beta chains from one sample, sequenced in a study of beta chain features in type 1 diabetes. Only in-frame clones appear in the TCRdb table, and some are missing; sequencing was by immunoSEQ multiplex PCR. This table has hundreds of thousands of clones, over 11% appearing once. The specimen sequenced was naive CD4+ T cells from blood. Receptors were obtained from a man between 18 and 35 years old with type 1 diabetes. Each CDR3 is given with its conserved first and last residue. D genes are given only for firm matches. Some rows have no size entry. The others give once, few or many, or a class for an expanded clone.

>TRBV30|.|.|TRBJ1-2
TGTGCCTGGACCAGGAACTATGGCTACACCTTC
CAWTRNYGYTF
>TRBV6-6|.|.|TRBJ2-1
TGTGCCAGCAGTTACCCGGACGGGAATGAGCAGTTCTTC
CASSYPDGNEQFF
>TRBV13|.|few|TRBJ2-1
TGTGCCAGCAGCCCCCCAAGCTCCTACAATGAGCAGTTCTTC
CASSPPSSYNEQFF
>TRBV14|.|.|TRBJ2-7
TGTGCCAGCAGCCAGACTGGCGGAGGCTTATACGAGCAGTACTTC
CASSQTGGGLYEQYF
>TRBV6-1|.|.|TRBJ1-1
TGTGCCAGCAGTGAAGTTTTGGGGAACACTGAAGCTTTCTTT
CASSEVLGNTEAFF
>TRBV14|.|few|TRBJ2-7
TGTGCCAGCAGCCAAATTCAGGGGACGGGGGAGCAGTACTTC
CASSQIQGTGEQYF
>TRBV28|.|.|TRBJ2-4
TGTGCCAGCACCGGGATAAACATTCAGTACTTC
CASTGINIQYF
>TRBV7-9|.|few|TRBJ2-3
TGTGCCAGCCTCCGAGGCGGGGGCCGGGGCACAGATACGCAGTATTTT
CASLRGGGRGTDTQYF
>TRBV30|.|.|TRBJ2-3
TGTGCCTGGGGGGCCCACTCTAGCACAGATACGCAGTATTTT
CAWGAHSSTDTQYF
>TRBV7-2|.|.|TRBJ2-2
TGTGCCAGCAGCCCCCGGGCGGGGGCAAACACCGGGGAGCTGTTTTTT
CASSPRAGANTGELFF
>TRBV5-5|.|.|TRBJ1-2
TGTGCCAGCAGCTCCTTTCTTGCCGGGACGGATGGCTACACCTTC
CASSSFLAGTDGYTF
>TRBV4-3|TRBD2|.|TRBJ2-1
TGCGCCAGCAGCCATCTCAACGGGGGGGCGTCTAGCAATGAGCAGTTCTTC
CASSHLNGGASSNEQFF
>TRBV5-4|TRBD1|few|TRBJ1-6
TGTGCCAGCAGGTCAGGGACAGCTAATTCACCCCTCCACTTT
CASRSGTANSPLHF
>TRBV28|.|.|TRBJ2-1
TGTGCCAGCAGTCGACTAGGAAGGGGGTATGAGCAGTTCTTC
CASSRLGRGYEQFF
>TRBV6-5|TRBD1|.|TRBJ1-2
TGTGCCAGCAGACCCACCGGGACAGGGTACTATGGCTACACCTTC
CASRPTGTGYYGYTF
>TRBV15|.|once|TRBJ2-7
TGTGCCACCAGCCCGGGTTGGGGTAGCGGCGAGCAGTACTTC
CATSPGWGSGEQYF
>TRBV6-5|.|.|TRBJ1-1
TGTGCCAGCAGTTACTCGGGGGCATTGAACACTGAAGCTTTCTTT
CASSYSGALNTEAFF
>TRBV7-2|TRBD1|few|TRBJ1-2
TGTGCCAGCAGTCGAGGACAGGGGGCGAGTGGCTACACCTTC
CASSRGQGASGYTF
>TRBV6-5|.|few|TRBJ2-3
TGTGCCAGCTTGGGAGATACGCAGTATTTT
CASLGDTQYF
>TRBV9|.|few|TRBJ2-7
TGTGCCAGCAGCTCGCGACTAGGGACCTACGAGCAGTACTTC
CASSSRLGTYEQYF
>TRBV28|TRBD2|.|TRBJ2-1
TGTGCCAGCACCTTGGGGACTAGCAGCTATGAGCAGTTCTTC
CASTLGTSSYEQFF
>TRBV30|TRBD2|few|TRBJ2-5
TGTGCCTGGAGTGTCCCGGCGGGGGGCCAAGAGACCCAGTACTTC
CAWSVPAGGQETQYF
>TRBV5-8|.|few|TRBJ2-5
TGTGCCAGCAGCTTGTCCCAGGGTCAGGAGACCCAGTACTTC
CASSLSQGQETQYF
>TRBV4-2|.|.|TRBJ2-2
TGTGCCAGCAGCCTACCTCCCTACGGGAGTAGCACCGGGGAGCTGTTTTTT
CASSLPPYGSSTGELFF
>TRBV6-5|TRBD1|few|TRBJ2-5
TGTGCCAGCAGTTACTGGGGGACAGGGAAAGAGACCCAGTACTTC
CASSYWGTGKETQYF
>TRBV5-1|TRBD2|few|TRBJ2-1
TGCGCCAGCGGAATTAGCGGGCACAGCTCCTACAATGAGCAGTTCTTC
CASGISGHSSYNEQFF
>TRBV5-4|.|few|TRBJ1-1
TGTGCCAGCAGCTTAGGGGGGGCTGGGGCTGAAGCTTTCTTT
CASSLGGAGAEAFF
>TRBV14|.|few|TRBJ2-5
TGTGCCAGCAGCCCCGGGGCTCAAGAGACCCAGTACTTC
CASSPGAQETQYF
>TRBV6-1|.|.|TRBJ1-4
TGTGCCACCCGGGACAAATCAACTAATGAAAAACTGTTTTTT
CATRDKSTNEKLFF
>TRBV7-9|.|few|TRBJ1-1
TGTGCCATCGGCGGGGGAGAAGCTTTCTTT
CAIGGGEAFF
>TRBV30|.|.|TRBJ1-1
TGTGCCTGGAATGTGAGGGCACCTATTACTGAAGCTTTCTTT
CAWNVRAPITEAFF
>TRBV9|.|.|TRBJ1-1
TGTGCCAGCAGCGTAGGACAAAGGGGTACTGAAGCTTTCTTT
CASSVGQRGTEAFF
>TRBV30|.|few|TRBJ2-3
TGTGCCTGGAGTCCCGGACCCGCCACAGATACGCAGTATTTT
CAWSPGPATDTQYF
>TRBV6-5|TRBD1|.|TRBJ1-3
TGTGCCAGCAGATTGGGACAGAAAAACACCATATATTTT
CASRLGQKNTIYF
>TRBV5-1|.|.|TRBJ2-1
TGCGCCAGCAGCTTGGAGGGACTTAGCTACAATGAGCAGTTCTTC
CASSLEGLSYNEQFF
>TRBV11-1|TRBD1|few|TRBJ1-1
TGTGCCAGCAGCCAAAGGACAGGAATGAACACTGAAGCTTTCTTT
CASSQRTGMNTEAFF
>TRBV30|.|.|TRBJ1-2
TGTGCCTGGAGTTTAATGGTTGGCAGCTACACCTTC
CAWSLMVGSYTF
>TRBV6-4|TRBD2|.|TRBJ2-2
TGTGCCAGCAGTGCGCTAGCGGGAGGAACCGGGGAGCTGTTTTTT
CASSALAGGTGELFF
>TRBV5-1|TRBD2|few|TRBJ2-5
TGCGCCAGCAGCCAAGGGACTAGCGGAAAGTACCAAGAGACCCAGTACTTC
CASSQGTSGKYQETQYF
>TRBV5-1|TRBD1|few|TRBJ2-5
TGCGCCAGCAGCTTTTCACCTAGACAGGGCCAAGAGACCCAGTACTTC
CASSFSPRQGQETQYF
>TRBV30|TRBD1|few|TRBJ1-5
TGTGCCTGGACGGGACAGGGGCATCAGCCCCAGCATTTT
CAWTGQGHQPQHF
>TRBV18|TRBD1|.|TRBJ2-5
TGTGCCAGCTCACGGGACAGGAACTGGGAGACCCAGTACTTC
CASSRDRNWETQYF
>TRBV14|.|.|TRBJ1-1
TGTGCCAGCAGCCGAACCGGGACGCTGGTGGACACTGAAGCTTTCTTT
CASSRTGTLVDTEAFF
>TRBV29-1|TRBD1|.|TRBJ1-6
TGCAGCGTTGCGCAGGGGGAGAATTCACCCCTCCACTTT
CSVAQGENSPLHF
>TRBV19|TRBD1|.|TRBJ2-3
TGTGCCAGTAGTGGTACAGGGGGAACAGATACGCAGTATTTT
CASSGTGGTDTQYF
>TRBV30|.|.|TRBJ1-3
TGTGCCTGGAGTGTATCGTCCTCTGGAAACACCATATATTTT
CAWSVSSSGNTIYF
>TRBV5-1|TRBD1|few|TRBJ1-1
TGCGCCAGCAGCCGTGACAGGGACACTGAAGCTTTCTTT
CASSRDRDTEAFF
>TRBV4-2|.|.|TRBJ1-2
TGTGCCAGCAGCCAAGCCTCAGACAGTAGACCTTATGGCTACACCTTC
CASSQASDSRPYGYTF
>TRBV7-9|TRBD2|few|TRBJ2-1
TGTGCCAGCAGCTCCCGGACTAGCGGGAGTGGGAATGAGCAGTTCTTC
CASSSRTSGSGNEQFF